The clone carrying this T cell receptor (beta chain) showed up many times. Its specificity is not known. This specimen comes from a study of T cell repertoires in cytomegalovirus infection. Broader study findings: Clonotype analysis showed dominance of the ex vivo response by HLA-C-restricted CMV-specific TCR beta clonotypes.

V was clipped by 3 bases and J by 3 bases, with 12 bases between them. Germline CDR1 is DFQATT and CDR2 is SNEGSKA (reference sequence). This CDR3 has 13 residues. TCRdb reanalysed the reads using MiXCR and keeps one entry per CDR3 protein. This table holds fewer than 550,000 distinct CDR3 sequences, about 15% found once. The chain combines TRBV20-1 with TRBJ2-7; D remains unclear. The receptor's source is a human donor in good health (CMV status not recorded). Some clones in this sample may be carry-over from other donors' samples. Sequences were obtained from CD8+ T cells from PBMCs. The CDR3 spells CSARTRTLYEQYF. CDR3 sequence (DNA): TGCAGTGCTAGGACACGGACGCTCTACGAGCAGTACTTC.